These T cell receptor beta chains were read from a single sample in a study of beta chain features in type 1 diabetes. The protocol was immunoSEQ multiplex PCR, while the TCRdb copy is restricted to in-frame clones and leaves out a portion. This sample yields around 240,000 clones, of which 9.6% are seen a single time; approximately 0.03% belongs to the top ten. The sequenced material came from naive CD4+ T cells from blood. The receptor source for this set is a woman between 18 and 29 years old in good health. CDR3s include the opening cysteine and the closing phenylalanine or tryptophan. D genes are given only for firm matches. Clone size is shown for a subset of rows, as once, few, many or a class of expanded clone.

.,TRBJ2-2,TRBV9,few,TGTGCCAGCAGCCGCGGACAGATCAACACCGGGGAGCTGTTTTTT,CASSRGQINTGELFF
TRBD1,TRBJ2-7,TRBV6-1,few,TGTGCCAGCAAGAAAGGACAGGGATCCGACGAGCAGTACTTC,CASKKGQGSDEQYF
.,TRBJ2-5,TRBV30,few,TGTGCCTGGAGACGGTCAGGGGTCGAGACCCAGTACTTC,CAWRRSGVETQYF
.,TRBJ2-7,TRBV7-8,.,TGTGCCAGCAGCTTAGAATTGGGCTTCTCCTACGAGCAGTACTTC,CASSLELGFSYEQYF
TRBD1,TRBJ2-1,TRBV5-1,.,TGCGCCAGCAGCTTGGTTCAGGGGGCTAACAATGAGCAGTTCTTC,CASSLVQGANNEQFF
TRBD2,TRBJ2-3,TRBV12-5,.,TGTGCTAGTGGTTGGACTAGCGGGATCCCAGATACGCAGTATTTT,CASGWTSGIPDTQYF
TRBD1,TRBJ2-1,TRBV25-1,.,TGTGCCAGCAGTGGGCTGACAGGGGGCTACAATGAGCAGTTCTTC,CASSGLTGGYNEQFF
.,TRBJ1-1,TRBV10-2,few,TGCGCCAGCAGCACACAGGGCCTTGAAGCTTTCTTT,CASSTQGLEAFF
TRBD2,TRBJ2-7,TRBV5-1,.,TGCGCCAGCAGCCCGGGGACTAGTTCAAACCACGAGCAGTACTTC,CASSPGTSSNHEQYF
TRBD1,TRBJ2-6,TRBV29-1,few,TGCAGCGTTGAAGCTGGGACAGGGCTGGGTGCTGGGGCCAACGTCCTGACTTTC,CSVEAGTGLGAGANVLTF
.,TRBJ1-4,TRBV5-1,few,TGCGCCAGCGGGTCGGGGACTAATGAAAAACTGTTTTTT,CASGSGTNEKLFF
TRBD1,TRBJ2-3,TRBV6-1,few,TGTGCCAGCACCGGGGACAGAACAGATACGCAGTATTTT,CASTGDRTDTQYF
TRBD2,TRBJ2-3,TRBV5-4,.,TGTGCCAGCAGCCCCCAGACTAGCGGGATCCGACGCACAGATACGCAGTATTTT,CASSPQTSGIRRTDTQYF
TRBD1,TRBJ2-7,TRBV18,few,TGTGCCAGCTCACCATCGGGACAGGGTTTCTACGAGCAGTACTTC,CASSPSGQGFYEQYF
.,TRBJ2-3,TRBV5-1,few,TGCGCCAGCAGCTTGGGGGGACACGCAACCACAGATACGCAGTATTTT,CASSLGGHATTDTQYF
.,TRBJ2-5,TRBV5-4,many,TGTGCCAGCAGCCCTGGAGAGGCGAAAGGGACCCAGTACTTC,CASSPGEAKGTQYF
TRBD2,TRBJ2-7,TRBV18,.,TGTGCCAGCCGGAGCGGGGGGGCGTACGAGCAGTACTTC,CASRSGGAYEQYF
TRBD2,TRBJ2-5,TRBV6-1,.,TGTGCCAGCAGTCCTCGGACTAGCGGGGAAGAGACCCAGTACTTC,CASSPRTSGEETQYF
TRBD1,TRBJ2-5,TRBV27,few,TGTGCCAGCAGTTCCACTACAGGGGTTAGAGAGACCCAGTACTTC,CASSSTTGVRETQYF
.,TRBJ1-1,TRBV29-1,few,TGCAGCGTTGAGACCGCGGCAGATACTGAAGCTTTCTTT,CSVETAADTEAFF
TRBD2,TRBJ2-5,TRBV6-6,.,TGTGCCAGCAGTCGGCGGGAGGGCCTGGTTGAGACCCAGTACTTC,CASSRREGLVETQYF
.,TRBJ2-1,TRBV10-2,.,TGCGCCAGCAGTTCAACGCGGAGCTCCTACAATGAGCAGTTCTTC,CASSSTRSSYNEQFF
.,TRBJ2-3,TRBV9,few,TGTGCCAGCAGTTTATCAGATACGCAGTATTTT,CASSLSDTQYF
.,TRBJ2-3,TRBV6-6,few,TGTGCCAGCAGTTACTTCAACACAGATACGCAGTATTTT,CASSYFNTDTQYF
TRBD2,TRBJ2-3,TRBV5-1,.,TGCGCCAGCAGCTTGGGGACTAGCGGAACAGATACGCAGTATTTT,CASSLGTSGTDTQYF
.,TRBJ1-1,TRBV5-4,few,TGTGCCAGCAGCTCGGTTACCTACAGGGATGAAGCTTTCTTT,CASSSVTYRDEAFF
.,TRBJ2-1,TRBV5-1,.,TGCGCCAGCAGCTTGGCCCAGGAGCAGTTCTTC,CASSLAQEQFF
TRBD2,TRBJ2-1,TRBV9,.,TGTGCCAGCAGCGTACGGGGACTAGACAATGAGCAGTTCTTC,CASSVRGLDNEQFF
TRBD2,TRBJ2-3,TRBV6-1,few,TGTGCCAGCAGTGAAAGCGGGGGGGCCAGCACAGATACGCAGTATTTT,CASSESGGASTDTQYF
.,TRBJ1-2,TRBV5-4,few,TGTGCCAGCAGCCGTGGGGGGGACGTAGCTCCCTATGGCTACACCTTC,CASSRGGDVAPYGYTF
.,TRBJ2-5,TRBV5-1,.,TGCGCCAGCAGCGTTGGCGGTACGGAGACCCAGTACTTC,CASSVGGTETQYF
.,TRBJ2-5,TRBV30,few,TGTGCCTGGACCGCAATCGGGACAACGAAGACCCAGTACTTC,CAWTAIGTTKTQYF
.,TRBJ2-7,TRBV19,.,TGTGCCAGTAGTATAACCCCCGGCGGGGGCTTCTACGAGCAGTACTTC,CASSITPGGGFYEQYF
TRBD2,TRBJ2-1,TRBV11-2,few,TGTGCCAGCAGCTTAAGAGTCCGGGATAGCGGGTATTACAATGAGCAGTTCTTC,CASSLRVRDSGYYNEQFF
.,TRBJ1-1,TRBV7-9,.,TGTGCCAGCAGCTACCTGAAAGGGGCTGAGGAGAGTGAAGCTTTCTTT,CASSYLKGAEESEAFF
.,TRBJ2-1,TRBV19,few,TGTGCCAGTATCCATCCGGGGGGACATTCAGCGGAGCAGTTCTTC,CASIHPGGHSAEQFF
TRBD1,TRBJ1-1,TRBV5-4,.,TGTGCCGGAGGGACAGGGAGGGCGATGAACACTGAAGCTTTCTTT,CAGGTGRAMNTEAFF
.,TRBJ2-7,TRBV6-1,few,TGTGCCAGCAGACCGCCGGAGAGTCACGAGCAGTACTTC,CASRPPESHEQYF
TRBD1,TRBJ1-1,TRBV30,few,TGTGCCTGGAGTGCGGGACAGTTGAACACTGAAGCTTTCTTT,CAWSAGQLNTEAFF
.,TRBJ1-1,TRBV5-4,.,TGTGCCAGCAGCTTGGGCCCGACAGTGAACACTGAAGCTTTCTTT,CASSLGPTVNTEAFF
.,TRBJ1-1,TRBV5-1,.,TGCGCCAGCAGCTTGGGATTTAGAATGAGCGACCGGCTGAACACTGAAGCTTTCTTT,CASSLGFRMSDRLNTEAFF
TRBD2,TRBJ2-1,TRBV7-9,.,TGTGCCAGCAGCTCCGGGGGGGCTCGGTTTGAGTTCTTC,CASSSGGARFEFF
.,TRBJ2-5,TRBV5-4,.,TGTGCCAGCAGCTTGGAATCCAGGGGTGGGGAGACCCAGTACTTC,CASSLESRGGETQYF
TRBD1,TRBJ1-2,TRBV15,.,TGTGCCACCAGCAGAGACGGACAGGGGTCAGGGGGCTACACCTTC,CATSRDGQGSGGYTF
TRBD1,TRBJ1-5,TRBV7-8,once,TGTACCAGCAGCGGGTTGACAGGGTATCAGCCCCAGCATTTT,CTSSGLTGYQPQHF
.,TRBJ2-7,TRBV6-5,.,TGTGCCAGCGGGAGGCGATCCTACGAGCAGTACTTC,CASGRRSYEQYF
.,TRBJ2-2,TRBV7-2,few,TGTGCCAGCAGCCCGAGACTAGGGGAGCTGTTTTTT,CASSPRLGELFF
.,TRBJ2-3,TRBV4-1,few,TGCGCCAGCAGCCAATCACACACAGATACGCAGTATTTT,CASSQSHTDTQYF
TRBD1,TRBJ2-7,TRBV2,.,TGTGCCAGCAGACTGACAGGGGGCGAGCAGTACTTC,CASRLTGGEQYF
TRBD1,TRBJ1-1,TRBV19,few,TGTGCCAGTAGTATACAGGGGGCGATGAACACTGAAGCTTTCTTT,CASSIQGAMNTEAFF
TRBD2,TRBJ2-1,TRBV2,few,TGTGCCAGCAGTGATGCTGCGGGAGTAGGGGTCTACAATGAGCAGTTCTTC,CASSDAAGVGVYNEQFF
.,TRBJ2-1,TRBV28,.,TGTGCCAGCAGCGAGATGTGGAGAGCGTCCTACAATGAGCAGTTCTTC,CASSEMWRASYNEQFF
TRBD1,TRBJ2-7,TRBV5-1,few,TGCGCCAGCAGCTGGGGACAGGGCCGGGACGAGCAGTACTTC,CASSWGQGRDEQYF
.,TRBJ2-7,TRBV10-3,few,TGTGCCATCAGTGAGGTGACACCACGCGAGCAGTACTTC,CAISEVTPREQYF
.,TRBJ2-1,TRBV5-3,few,TGTGCCAGAAGCTTGGGCGTCTACAATGAGCAGTTCTTC,CARSLGVYNEQFF
TRBD2,TRBJ2-5,TRBV4-2,.,TGTGCCAGCAGCCAAGTACGGGGCGGCGGACTAGCCGGAGAGACCCAGTACTTC,CASSQVRGGGLAGETQYF
TRBD2,TRBJ2-3,TRBV25-1,few,TGTGCCAGCAGTCTAGCGGGGGGCCTCACAGATACGCAGTATTTT,CASSLAGGLTDTQYF
.,TRBJ1-1,TRBV5-1,.,TGCGCCAGCACCTTGGGGGCAGGAAGTAGGATGAACACTGAAGCTTTCTTT,CASTLGAGSRMNTEAFF
TRBD2,TRBJ2-5,TRBV27,few,TGTGCCAGCAGTTCAGGGACTAGCGTACAAGAGACCCAGTACTTC,CASSSGTSVQETQYF